This entry concerns a single TCR beta chain. Sequenced by immunoSEQ multiplex PCR; TCRdb stores in-frame clones only, minus some. Among under 60,000 clones listed, 70% to 75% were seen once. Sorting of unstimulated PBMCs yielded separate CD3+CD4+ and CD3+CD8+ fractions. The record originates from a study of T cell clones after liver transplantation. Study information: Draws occurred before transplant, before withdrawal, and after complete or failed withdrawal.

The V and J ends lost 7 bases and 0 bases respectively, with 7 bases between them. The germline V gene encodes CDR1 SNHLY and CDR2 FYNNEI. CDR3 size: 13 residues. The chain joins TRBV2 to TRBJ1-3; D gene ambiguous. This specimen was CD4+ T cells from blood, taken at the 22-month timepoint. This sequence originates from a human patient who received a liver transplant. Some T cells may originate from the graft donor. CDR3 bases: TGTGCCAGCACGGCCAGCTCTGGAAACACCATATATTTT. It encodes CASTASSGNTIYF.